What follows describes a single T cell receptor (beta chain). Antigen: not known. A read error may be the cause here, since a much bigger clone is one base away. This entry comes from a study of T cells after yellow fever vaccination. Study-wide context: The SMART-Seq v4 Ultra Low Input method served to prepare the low-cell-number fractions.

Whole-study results and caveats: Clones from primary vaccination mostly reappeared after the booster (96% CD4, roughly 87% CD8). Clonotype sharing between CD4 and CD8 compartments was small.

This CDR3 is built from 11 residues. V was trimmed by 8 bases and J by 7 bases, leaving 9 bases between them. Germline CDR1 is SGHNT and CDR2 is YENEEA. TCRdb called the 5' RACE reads again in MiXCR, with one record for every CDR3 protein. The sample has 60,000 or so distinct CDR3 sequences, more than 5.5% seen once. The material was CD8+ T cells sorted from PBMCs, obtained on the day of the first yellow fever vaccination. The TCR sequence derives from a man between 18 and 35 years old who received the YFV17D yellow fever vaccine. This chain uses TRBV11-3 with TRBJ2-1, with D perhaps matching TRBD2 (5 bases). The CDR3 reads CASGSGNEQFF. The CDR3 nucleotides read TGTGCCAGCGGCTCGGGAAATGAGCAGTTCTTC.